The rows below give T cell receptor beta chains drawn from one sample of a study of blood T cell repertoires in COVID-19. Generated by immunoSEQ multiplex PCR, the TCRdb table keeps only in-frame clones and is missing some. The sample has 250,000 to 300,000 clones, approximately 90% seen once; the top ten hold approximately 4.3%. Sequencing used peripheral blood. The receptors here all came from a man in his forties with acute or convalescent COVID-19. CDR3s include the opening cysteine and the closing phenylalanine or tryptophan. A D gene is named only where the DNA matches it firmly.

V	D	J	CDR3	DNA
TRBV11-2	.	TRBJ2-4	CASSPGEAKNIQYF	TGTGCCAGCAGCCCCGGGGAGGCCAAAAACATTCAGTACTTC
TRBV15	.	TRBJ1-5	CATSREISRDFSNQPQHF	TGTGCCACCAGCAGAGAGATTTCAAGAGACTTTAGCAATCAGCCCCAGCATTTT
TRBV27	.	TRBJ2-7	CASSLSGPSLEQYF	TGTGCCAGCAGTTTAAGTGGGCCTTCCCTCGAGCAGTACTTC
TRBV5-1	.	TRBJ1-6	CASRLTDDNSPLHF	TGCGCCAGCAGGCTGACAGATGATAATTCACCCCTCCACTTT
TRBV6-1	TRBD1	TRBJ1-1	CASSEDRGGTEAFF	TGTGCCAGCAGTGAAGACAGGGGCGGCACTGAAGCTTTCTTT
TRBV14	TRBD2	TRBJ2-7	CASNSAGGPYEQYF	TGTGCCAGCAACTCAGCGGGGGGGCCATACGAGCAGTACTTC
TRBV5-1	.	TRBJ1-2	CASSLGRRGYTF	TGCGCCAGCAGCTTGGGGAGACGTGGCTACACCTTC
TRBV18	TRBD2	TRBJ2-3	CASSPLAGGQYF	TGTGCCAGCTCACCTTTAGCGGGGGGGCAGTATTTT
TRBV12-3/TRBV12-4	.	TRBJ1-3	CANQQISGNTIYF	TGTGCCAACCAACAGATCTCTGGAAACACCATATATTTT
TRBV20-1	.	TRBJ1-1	CSASYGPEAFF	TGCAGTGCTAGTTATGGGCCTGAAGCTTTCTTT
TRBV19	.	TRBJ1-6	CASAYEVYNSPLHF	TGTGCCAGTGCCTATGAGGTATATAATTCACCCCTCCACTTT
TRBV7-8	.	TRBJ1-2	CASSLVGGGGYTF	TGTGCCAGCAGCTTAGTGGGGGGAGGTGGCTACACCTTC
TRBV2	TRBD2	TRBJ2-7	CASSKLAGAVTLEQYF	TGTGCCAGCAGTAAACTAGCGGGGGCCGTAACACTCGAGCAGTACTTC
TRBV6-6	TRBD1	TRBJ2-4	CAGGQGLAKNIQYF	TGTGCCGGAGGACAGGGGTTAGCCAAAAACATTCAGTACTTC
TRBV5-1	.	TRBJ1-2	CASSLQGYDYGYTF	TGCGCCAGCAGCTTACAGGGTTATGACTATGGCTACACCTTC
TRBV7-2	TRBD2	TRBJ2-1	CASSPRGATYNEQFF	TGTGCCAGCAGCCCGCGGGGGGCTACATACAATGAGCAGTTCTTC
TRBV5-1	.	TRBJ1-1	CASSLAQNTEAFF	TGCGCCAGCAGCTTGGCACAAAACACTGAAGCTTTCTTT
TRBV18	.	TRBJ1-1	CASSQATNTEAFF	TGTGCCAGCTCCCAGGCCACGAACACTGAAGCTTTCTTT